Listed below are T cell receptor beta chains from one sample, sequenced in a study of cytomegalovirus exposure and HLA in healthy donors. This table comes from immunoSEQ multiplex PCR, and its TCRdb copy is limited to in-frame clones, with some not included. The sample consists of around 99,000 clones, over 75% of them appearing once. The sample consisted of PBMCs. These receptor sequences come from a man in his thirties or forties in good health and CMV-seronegative. Each CDR3 is given with its conserved first and last residue.

J | V | CDR3
TRBJ2-7 | TRBV28 | CASSPWRELYEQYF
TRBJ1-6 | TRBV30 | CAWSPPRGSSNSPLHF
TRBJ1-1 | TRBV18 | CASSPVRQTNTEAFF
TRBJ1-5 | TRBV28 | CASSLRGRGNQPQHF
TRBJ2-1 | TRBV11-2 | CASSLARYNEQFF
TRBJ2-1 | TRBV15 | CATSLGGVYNEQFF
TRBJ1-5 | TRBV4-1 | CASSQGIRGENQPQHF
TRBJ2-7 | TRBV15 | CATSSTGGLNEQYF
TRBJ1-1 | TRBV21-1 | CASSHDRDDEAFF
TRBJ1-2 | TRBV7-9 | CASSLAGQNYGYTF
TRBJ2-7 | TRBV14 | CASSQSARLMHGEQYF
TRBJ2-3 | TRBV27 | CASRSGVSTDTQYF
TRBJ2-7 | TRBV5-6 | CASSLGGGGHEQYF
TRBJ1-4 | TRBV15 | CATSRDQGFNEKLFF
TRBJ2-1 | TRBV7-6 | CASSLAGLAGGRNDEQFF
TRBJ2-5 | TRBV9 | CASSAGSSGAGETQYF
TRBJ2-7 | TRBV10-1 | CASSERLGDEQYF
TRBJ1-1 | TRBV7-9 | CASSTYRAGNTEAFF
TRBJ2-7 | TRBV12-1 | CASSIYDRGYEQYF
TRBJ1-5 | TRBV15 | CATSRERGPDQPQHF
TRBJ2-5 | TRBV6-5 | CASRGAGAQETQYF
TRBJ2-7 | TRBV15 | CATSRGGTAYEQYF
TRBJ2-3 | TRBV27 | CASSDDSVDTQYF
TRBJ2-7 | TRBV11-1 | CASSLVSGSWYEQYF
TRBJ2-3 | TRBV9 | CASSAPRDTTDTQYF
TRBJ2-1 | TRBV5-1 | CASSVTGGLVEQFF
TRBJ2-3 | TRBV4-1 | CASELAGGDTQYF
TRBJ2-1 | TRBV6-6 | CASSQTEKSIHEQFF
TRBJ1-1 | TRBV27 | CASRTGYGTEAFF
TRBJ2-2 | TRBV29-1 | CSVEKRGRTGELFF
TRBJ2-1 | TRBV7-2 | CASSLGRGGEQFF
TRBJ1-2 | TRBV27 | CASSWGVGYGYTF
TRBJ1-3 | TRBV30 | CAWSRGSSGNTIYF
TRBJ2-2 | TRBV2 | CATPTGFSGGELFF
TRBJ1-6 | TRBV7-9 | CASSLQDYRPLHF
TRBJ2-1 | TRBV11-2 | CASSSTSGRGNEQFF
TRBJ1-4 | TRBV7-8 | CASSPSGGTNEKLFF
TRBJ1-5 | TRBV28 | CASNRDSNQPQHF
TRBJ1-2 | TRBV25-1 | CASSEASRHGYTF
TRBJ1-5 | TRBV2 | CASLGRDKSLNQPQHF
TRBJ1-6 | TRBV2 | CASSSDSFSGALHF
TRBJ2-5 | TRBV2 | CASTGRARETQYF
TRBJ2-5 | TRBV30 | CAWSTVAGQETQYF